A single sample gave rise to the 14 T cell receptor beta chains below, sequenced in a study of T cell repertoires in cytomegalovirus infection. One entry per CDR3 protein, called by TCRdb with MiXCR from the reads. The sample has fewer than 350,000 distinct CDR3 sequences; about a sixth are singletons. The sequenced sample consisted of PBMCs. The receptor source for this set is a human donor in good health (CMV status not recorded). Some clones in this sample may be carry-over from other donors' samples.

This sequence joins TRBV28 and TRBJ1-1, with D unclear. The ends were cut back, 9 bases at V and 6 bases at J, with 23 bases in the middle. From germline, CDR1 is MDHEN and CDR2 SYDVKM. This CDR3 has 15 residues. The CDR3 spells CASTGGSGSGAEAFF. In DNA, the CDR3 is TGTGCCAGTACCGGAGGGTCCGGGTCCGGCGCTGAAGCTTTCTTT.

This clonotype appeared many times. The J gene is TRBJ1-3, the V gene TRBV6-5; a possible D gene is TRBD1 (5 bases). V shed 0 bases and J shed 0 bases, with 12 bases lying between them. There are 17 residues in the CDR3. In germline, CDR1 is MNHEY, CDR2 SVGAGI. CDR3 coding DNA: TGTGCCAGCAGTTACTCGTTCAGGACATCCTCTGGAAACACCATATATTTT. This codes for CASSYSFRTSSGNTIYF.

Only a few counts were recorded for this clonotype. The chain couples TRBV6-1 to TRBJ1-6; D not certain. Germline values: CDR1 MNHNS, CDR2 SASEGT. Trimming removed 6 bases at V and 7 bases at J, with 7 bases between. The CDR3 runs to 12 residues. The CDR3, as DNA: TGTGCCAGCAGACCATCGAATTCACCCCTCCACTTT. Its translation is CASRPSNSPLHF.

V is TRBV28 and J is TRBJ2-6; no definite D call. Trimming stripped 5 bases from V and 1 base from J, with 6 bases between. The germline V gene encodes CDR1 MDHEN and CDR2 SYDVKM. The CDR3 sequence is 14 residues long. The CDR3 coding sequence is TGTGCCAGCAGTGTCAGATCTGGGGCCAACGTCCTGACTTTC. Translated: CASSVRSGANVLTF.

This clonotype occurred a few times. The junction and the germline gene differ at one end; a read error may be behind it. The V and J genes are TRBV4-1 and TRBJ2-2; 12 nucleotides align to TRBD2. The CDR3 is 16 amino acids. CDR1 is MGHRA, CDR2 YSYEKL, per germline. CDR3 DNA sequence: TGTGCCAGCAGCCAGGCTAGCGGGGGGGCGGCCGGGGAGCTGTTTTTT. Protein sequence: CASSQASGGAAGELFF.

The chain carries TRBV9 and TRBJ1-6; 7 nucleotides agree with TRBD1. This CDR3 spans 15 amino acids. The ends lost 3 bases at V and 8 bases at J; junction bases unmatched: 8. The V gene's germline CDR1 is SGDLS and CDR2 YYNGEE. The CDR3 DNA reads TGTGCCAGCAGCGCCGAAGGACAGGCGTATTCACCCCTCCACTTT. It is translated as CASSAEGQAYSPLHF.

This clonotype was recorded at least ten times. V usage is TRBV7-9 and J usage is TRBJ2-3; D call uncertain. Looked up from germline, CDR1 is SEHNR and CDR2 is FQNEAQ (reference sequence). The CDR3 totals 14 residues. Trimming took off 4 bases at V and 2 bases at J, with 10 bases between the two ends. The CDR3 loop reads CASSSTVYTDTQYF. CDR3 DNA sequence: TGTGCCAGCAGCTCTACAGTATACACAGATACGCAGTATTTT.

This clonotype appeared many times. The rearrangement uses TRBV7-2 and TRBJ2-3, with D possibly TRBD2 on 5 matching bases. Trimming took 6 bases from V and 0 from J, leaving 16 bases between them. The CDR3 has 16 residues. CDR1 and CDR2 from the germline V gene are SGHTA and FQGNSA. CDR3 sequence (DNA): TGTGCCAGCAGGCTGGTCAGCGGTTCTAGCACAGATACGCAGTATTTT. Amino acid sequence: CASRLVSGSSTDTQYF.

V gene TRBV20-1 combines with J gene TRBJ1-6; 9 nucleotides line up with TRBD1. The V gene's germline CDR1 is DFQATT and CDR2 SNEGSKA (reference sequence). Trimming took 1 base from V and 7 from J; bases not matched to a gene: 23. CDR3 length: 21 residues. CDR3 sequence (DNA): TGCAGTGCTAGAGGGAACACCCCGGGACAGGGCTTATCACTCCTCAATTCACCCCTCCACTTT. This translates into CSARGNTPGQGLSLLNSPLHF.

There are a few counts of this clonotype. The CDR3 is CATSRTGEGNTIYF. CDR3 coding DNA: TGTGCCACCAGCAGAACAGGGGAAGGAAACACCATATATTTT. V usage is TRBV15 and J usage is TRBJ1-3; 7 nucleotides align to TRBD1. Germline-derived CDR1 and CDR2 are LNHNV and YYDKDF (reference sequence). The CDR3 has 14 residues. Losses at the gene ends were 2 bases for V and 4 bases for J; bases not matched to a gene: 2.

This clonotype was observed a handful of times. Here the CDR3 reads CSARSWGEDEKLFF. CDR3 nucleotides: TGCAGTGCTCGCTCCTGGGGCGAGGATGAAAAACTGTTTTTT. V usage is TRBV20-1 and J usage is TRBJ1-4, with D possibly being TRBD1 (5 bases). In germline, CDR1 is DFQATT, CDR2 SNEGSKA (reference sequence). V gave up 5 bases and J gave up 6 bases, with 16 bases separating them. This CDR3 region has 14 residues.

This clonotype showed up just a few times. The V call is TRBV7-9, the J call TRBJ2-3, with D possibly TRBD1 on 5 matching bases. CDR1 and CDR2 from the germline V gene are SEHNR and FQNEAQ (reference sequence). The CDR3 sequence is 15 residues long. V dropped 5 bases and J dropped 0 bases, with 12 bases sitting between them. The CDR3 is CASSGAGSSTDTQYF. CDR3 DNA: TGTGCCAGCAGCGGCGCAGGGTCTAGCACAGATACGCAGTATTTT.

This clonotype was found once. The rearrangement uses TRBV28 and TRBJ1-1; D is undetermined. Trimming cost V 4 bases and J 5 bases, with 14 bases left between them. The CDR3 loop spans 14 amino acids. The germline CDR1 and CDR2 sequences are MDHEN and SYDVKM. The CDR3 loop reads CASSWPGLSTEAFF. The CDR3, as DNA: TGTGCCAGCAGTTGGCCAGGCCTGAGTACTGAAGCTTTCTTT.

The chain links TRBV7-2 to TRBJ2-5; D uncertain. The CDR3 totals 13 residues. The V and J ends lost 5 bases and 1 base respectively, with 8 bases between them. CDR1 and CDR2 from the germline V gene are SGHTA and FQGNSA. The CDR3 spells CASSPLAQETQYF. The DNA of the CDR3 is TGTGCCAGCAGCCCCCTCGCCCAAGAGACCCAGTACTTC.